These 23 T cell receptor beta chains came from one sample sequenced in a study of T cells in Graves' hyperthyroidism and ophthalmopathy. Amplification yielded TCR beta CDR3 regions, with RNA transcripts as the source. Initially, a first-round RT-PCR of the TCR CDR3 employed the HTBI primer set. One entry per CDR3 protein, called by TCRdb with MiXCR from the multiplex PCR reads. In the table there are some 570,000 distinct CDR3 sequences, around 14% of which are singletons. Specimen: blood. All receptors derive from a woman younger than 30 with Graves' ophthalmopathy.

This clonotype was observed at least ten times. J is TRBJ1-4 and V is TRBV9; D is possibly TRBD1 (5 bases). This CDR3 is built from 15 residues. The V gene lost 0 bases and the J gene lost 6 bases, with 12 bases spanning the gap. Germline-derived CDR1 and CDR2 are SGDLS and YYNGEE. The DNA of the CDR3 is TGTGCCAGCAGCGTAGGAAGGATGGGGGATGAAAAACTGTTTTTT. Its protein is CASSVGRMGDEKLFF.

The CDR3 sequence: CASSTTTSGSNYEQYF. In DNA form, the CDR3 reads TGTGCCAGCTCAACGACTACTAGCGGGAGTAACTACGAGCAGTACTTC. The chain uses TRBV18 and TRBJ2-7; 11 positions match TRBD2. V shed 5 bases and J 3 bases; nucleotides not matched to a gene: 9. Germline-derived CDR1 and CDR2 are KGHSH and LQKENI. The CDR3 length is 16 residues. Filled out from reference TRBV18 and TRBJ2-7, the complete variable domain reads NAGVMQNPRHLVRRRGQEARLRCSPMKGHSHVYWYRQLPEEGLKFMVYLQKENIIDESGMPKERFSAEFPKEGPSILRIQQVVRGDSAAYFCASSTTTSGSNYEQYFGPGTRLTVT.

This clonotype came up many times. The junction and the germline gene differ at one end; a read error may be behind it. CDR3 in DNA: TGTGCCAGCAGTGACTCAAAGGCTGGAAACCTTTACGAGCAGTACTTC. Protein: CASSDSKAGNLYEQYF. The chain joins TRBV6-2 or TRBV6-3 to TRBJ2-7, with D unresolved. The germline V gene encodes CDR1 MNHEY and CDR2 SVGEGT. The CDR3 is 16 amino acids.

This clonotype came up many times. CDR3: CATSDPHPGAWETQYF. As DNA, the CDR3 is TGTGCCACCAGTGATCCACACCCGGGGGCTTGGGAGACCCAGTACTTC. V gene TRBV24-1 combines with J gene TRBJ2-5; D tentatively reads TRBD1 or TRBD2 (6 bases each). V was pared by 3 bases and J by 5 bases, with 18 bases between. The CDR3 runs 16 residues. CDR1 and CDR2 (germline): KGHDR, SFDVKD.

J is TRBJ1-2 and V is TRBV3-1, with TRBD1 identical over 7 bases. Trimming at V came to 4 bases and at J to 1 base, leaving 12 bases not matched to a gene. Germline lookup yields CDR1 LGHDT and CDR2 YNNKEL (reference sequence). The CDR3 is made up of 17 amino acids. CDR3 nucleotide sequence: TGTGCCAGCAGCCTCGGGCACGGGACAGCTTTTAACTATGGCTACACCTTC. This encodes CASSLGHGTAFNYGYTF.

This clonotype was seen many times. This chain links TRBV20-1 with TRBJ2-1, with 9 bases identical to TRBD2. CDR3 length: 15 amino acids. From germline, CDR1 is DFQATT and CDR2 SNEGSKA (reference sequence). J lost 5 bases, V lost 4 bases, and 9 bases had no gene match. The CDR3 spells CSAIPGLASNNEQFF. For the CDR3, the DNA is TGCAGTGCTATACCGGGACTAGCTTCCAACAATGAGCAGTTCTTC.

This clonotype was picked up many times. J is TRBJ2-5 and V is TRBV6-1; D remains unclear. The germline V and J ends were trimmed by 3 bases and 5 bases, with 19 bases remaining between them. Germline V lookup: CDR1 MNHNS, CDR2 SASEGT. The CDR3 runs to 16 residues. The CDR3 sequence: CASSDVLLTLWETQYF. The CDR3 DNA reads TGTGCCAGCAGTGATGTGTTATTGACCCTTTGGGAGACCCAGTACTTC.

The chain couples TRBV2 to TRBJ2-1, with 8 bases identical to TRBD2. Germline V gene data show CDR1 as SNHLY and CDR2 as FYNNEI. The CDR3 extends over 14 amino acids. Losses at the gene ends were 4 bases for V and 5 bases for J; bases not matched to a gene: 4. The CDR3 nucleotides are TGTGCCAGCAGTGCCACTAGCGGTAACAATGAGCAGTTCTTC. Protein sequence: CASSATSGNNEQFF. The variable domain in full, completed from reference TRBV2 and TRBJ2-1, reads EPEVTQTPSHQVTQMGQEVILRCVPISNHLYFYWYRQILGQKVEFLVSFYNNEISEKSEIFDDQFSVERPDGSNFTLKIRSTKLEDSAMYFCASSATSGNNEQFFGPGTRLTVL.

This clonotype has ten or more counts. The rearrangement links TRBV2 to TRBJ2-7; 11 bases match TRBD2. V dropped 6 bases and J dropped 4; count of bases not matched to a gene: 5. The germline CDR1 and CDR2 sequences are SNHLY and FYNNEI. The CDR3 extends over 14 amino acids. The CDR3: CASRPGLAAYEQYF. The CDR3 nucleotides are TGTGCCAGCAGGCCGGGACTAGCGGCTTACGAGCAGTACTTC.

The V gene is TRBV7-9, the J gene TRBJ2-1; D is perhaps TRBD1 or TRBD2 (5 bases each). Germline-derived CDR1 and CDR2 are SEHNR and FQNEAQ (reference sequence). Trimming left V 3 bases short and J 0 bases short, with 12 bases between. The CDR3 runs to 16 residues. The CDR3 DNA reads as TGTGCCAGCAGCTTCTCGTCGGGGACCTCCTACAATGAGCAGTTCTTC. Encoded protein: CASSFSSGTSYNEQFF.

The V call is TRBV25-1, the J call TRBJ2-3; D is ambiguous. Germline CDR1 and CDR2: MGHDK and SYGVNS. The CDR3 runs to 15 residues. V lost 5 bases and J lost 2, with 14 bases in between. The CDR3 bases are TGTGCCAGCAGTCCTGCCACGGGTTCCACAGATACGCAGTATTTT. Translating gives CASSPATGSTDTQYF.

The V and J genes are TRBV11-2 and TRBJ2-2; 10 bases are shared with TRBD2. Germline values: CDR1 SGHAT, CDR2 FQNNGV. With 1 base clipped from V and 6 bases from J, the junction kept 11 bases outside the gene matches. The CDR3 totals 18 residues. CDR3 protein: CASSLGVAGGLGAGELFF. CDR3 sequence (DNA): TGTGCCAGCAGCTTAGGAGTAGCGGGAGGTCTGGGAGCCGGGGAGCTGTTTTTT.

This clonotype has at least ten counts. The genes are TRBV28 and TRBJ2-2, with D maybe TRBD2 (6 bases). The V and J ends lost 4 bases and 4 bases respectively, with 10 bases between them. In germline, CDR1 is MDHEN, CDR2 SYDVKM. The CDR3 runs to 14 residues. The CDR3 loop is CASSWDLFTGELFF. The CDR3, as DNA: TGTGCCAGCAGTTGGGACTTATTCACCGGGGAGCTGTTTTTT. Supplemented by reference TRBV28 and TRBJ2-2, the full variable domain reads DVKVTQSSRYLVKRTGEKVFLECVQDMDHENMFWYRQDPGLGLRLIYFSYDVKMKEKGDIPEGYSVSREKKERFSLILESASTNQTSMYLCASSWDLFTGELFFGEGSRLTVL.

This clonotype has a count of ten or more. The V call is TRBV28, the J call TRBJ1-5; perhaps TRBD1 as D (5 bases). The CDR3 runs 17 residues. The germline CDR1 and CDR2 sequences are MDHEN and SYDVKM. V lost 7 bases, J lost 4 bases, and 23 bases lay in between. The CDR3 DNA reads TGTGCCAGCAAAGTGAGCTCAGGGAATATCGGAAATCAGCCCCAGCATTTT. Its protein is CASKVSSGNIGNQPQHF.

With respect to this clonotype: A much larger clone is a single base away; this may be a read error. The CDR3: CASSEAAGNTEAFF. CDR3 sequence (DNA): TGTGCCAGCAGTGAGGCAGCTGGTAACACTGAAGCTTTCTTT. This chain joins TRBV2 and TRBJ1-1, with unresolved D. The V end was cut by 3 bases, the J end by 2 bases, with 10 bases between. Per the germline V gene, CDR1 is SNHLY and CDR2 is FYNNEI. The length of the CDR3 is 14 residues.

This clonotype was seen only a few times. The rearrangement joins TRBV6-1 to TRBJ1-4; TRBD1 might be the D (5 bases). The germline gives CDR1 MNHNS, CDR2 SASEGT. Trimming removed 6 bases from V and 3 bases from J, with 14 bases in between. The CDR3 spans 15 residues. This CDR3 is CASSPPGGPNEKLFF. CDR3 nucleotide sequence: TGTGCCAGCAGCCCCCCCGGGGGACCTAATGAAAAACTGTTTTTT.

There are many counts of this clonotype. The rearrangement links TRBV5-5 to TRBJ1-6, with D uncertain. This CDR3 spans 15 amino acids. Germline V lookup: CDR1 SGHKS, CDR2 YYEKEE (reference sequence). Trimming removed 5 bases at V and 7 bases at J, with 16 bases between. CDR3 nucleotides: TGTGCCAGCAGTTTTGACGGCGATATCAATTCACCCCTCCACTTT. Translating it yields CASSFDGDINSPLHF.

This clonotype was detected ten times or more. This sequence joins TRBV7-9 and TRBJ2-7; no reliable D call. The CDR3 totals 13 residues. CDR1 is SEHNR and CDR2 is FQNEAQ in the germline V gene (reference sequence). V was clipped by 1 base and J by 4 bases, with 8 bases between them. CDR3: CASSLGPKYEQYF. DNA of the CDR3: TGTGCCAGCAGCTTAGGGCCCAAGTACGAGCAGTACTTC.

This clonotype was seen many times. The chain is built from TRBV10-3 and TRBJ1-1, with no clear D. The V end lost 0 bases, the J end lost 10 bases, and 6 bases lay between the germline ends. The CDR3 runs to 11 residues. Germline V gene sequence: CDR1 ENHRY, CDR2 SYGVKD. CDR3 sequence reads: CAISESGPAFF. CDR3 bases: TGTGCCATCAGTGAGTCGGGTCCAGCTTTCTTT.

The chain is built from TRBV5-4 and TRBJ2-2; 11 bases map to TRBD2. The V segment lost 2 bases and the J segment 4 bases; nucleotides outside the gene matches: 10. The V gene's germline CDR1 is SGHNT and CDR2 YYREEE (reference sequence). This CDR3 contains 18 residues. CDR3: CASSLLLAGVMATGELFF. The CDR3 coding sequence is TGTGCCAGCAGCTTATTACTAGCGGGAGTGATGGCCACCGGGGAGCTGTTTTTT.

This clonotype was counted a few times. V gene TRBV2 combines with J gene TRBJ1-5; D call uncertain. Trimming removed 3 bases at V and 2 bases at J, with 11 bases between. This CDR3 is 15 amino acids long. Germline V gene sequence: CDR1 SNHLY, CDR2 FYNNEI. The CDR3 DNA is TGTGCCAGCAGTGATCCCAGTGGGGGCAATCAGCCCCAGCATTTT. This encodes CASSDPSGGNQPQHF.

This clonotype was picked up a small number of times. This sequence joins TRBV2 and TRBJ1-1; weak D call: TRBD1 (5 bases). V was shortened by 8 bases and J by 2 bases, with 15 bases between the two germline ends. The CDR3 is 14 residues long. Germline CDR1 reads SNHLY; CDR2 reads FYNNEI. The CDR3 is CASLMGGSNTEAFF. CDR3 bases: TGTGCCAGCTTGATGGGGGGGAGCAACACTGAAGCTTTCTTT.

At least ten counts were recorded for this clonotype. The V gene is TRBV30, the J gene TRBJ2-4, with TRBD2 matching 15 bases. This CDR3 is 16 amino acids long. Germline CDR1 is GTSNPN and CDR2 is SVGIG (reference sequence). V was clipped by 3 bases and J by 8 bases; unmatched bases: 8. The CDR3 DNA follows: TGTGCCTGGAGCCCGGGACTAGCGGGAGGATTTGACATTCAGTACTTC. Translation: CAWSPGLAGGFDIQYF.